This T cell receptor (beta chain) came from a study of T cells in tuberculosis. A single count supports this clone. Only in-frame clones appear in the TCRdb table, and some are missing; sequencing was by immunoSEQ multiplex PCR. Found here are under 45,000 clones, 85% to 95% of them singletons; the top ten hold 6.5% to 8.5%. The CDR3 extends over 14 amino acids. The germline V gene has CDR1 MRHNA and CDR2 SNTAGT. Germline trimming cut 6 bases from V and 4 bases from J; bases unmatched to any gene: 5. The receptor was isolated from a donor between 10 and 29 years old with latent tuberculosis or without tuberculosis infection. The chain couples TRBV6-4 to TRBJ2-3; 9 bases agree with TRBD2. The sequenced sample was PBMCs. The CDR3 sequence is CASSLAGEADTQYF. The CDR3 DNA reads TGTGCCAGCAGCTTAGCGGGGGAGGCAGATACGCAGTATTTT.